This TCR beta chain was recovered during a study of blood T cell repertoires in COVID-19. The overall study: Specimens from acute and convalescent COVID-19 originated in the United States, Italy and Spain.

Per the study methods: Nucleated cell counts were estimated from reference gene primer amplification. Produced via immunoSEQ multiplex PCR; TCRdb's table is partial and in-frame only. From that table come the V and J calls and clone size; the DNA was used to work out D and trimming. The sample holds over 250,000 clones, 88% seen once. Germline CDR1 SGHRS, CDR2 YFSETQ. With V trimmed by 4 bases and J by 9 bases, 12 bases remained unmatched. The CDR3 has 15 amino acids. This TCR came from a man aged 55 to 70 who had recovered from COVID-19. This chain joins TRBV5-1 and TRBJ2-7; 11 bases are a match to TRBD1. Sequenced sample: peripheral blood. Here the CDR3 reads CASSLGTGGYGVQYF. DNA of the CDR3: TGCGCCAGCAGCCTAGGGACAGGGGGTTATGGTGTGCAGTACTTC.